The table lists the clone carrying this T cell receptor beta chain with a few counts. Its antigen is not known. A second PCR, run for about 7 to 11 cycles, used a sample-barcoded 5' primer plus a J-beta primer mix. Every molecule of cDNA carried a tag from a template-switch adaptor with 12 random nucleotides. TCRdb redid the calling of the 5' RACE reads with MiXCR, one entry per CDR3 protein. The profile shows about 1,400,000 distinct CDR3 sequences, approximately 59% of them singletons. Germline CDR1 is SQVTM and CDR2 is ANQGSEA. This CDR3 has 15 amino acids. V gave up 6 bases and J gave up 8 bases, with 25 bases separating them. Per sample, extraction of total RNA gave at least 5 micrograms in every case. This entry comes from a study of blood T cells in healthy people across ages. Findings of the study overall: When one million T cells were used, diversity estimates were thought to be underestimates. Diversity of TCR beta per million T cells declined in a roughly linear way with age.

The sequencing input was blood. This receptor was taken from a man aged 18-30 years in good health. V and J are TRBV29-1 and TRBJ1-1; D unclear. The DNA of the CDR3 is TGCAGCGTCGTTGATCTGCACACCCAAATAGGGGAAGCTTTCTTT. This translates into CSVVDLHTQIGEAFF. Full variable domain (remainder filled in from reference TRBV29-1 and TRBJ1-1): SAVISQKPSRDICQRGTSLTIQCQVDSQVTMMFWYRQQPGQSLTLIATANQGSEATYESGFVIDKFPISRPNLTFSTLTVSNMSPEDSSIYLCSVVDLHTQIGEAFFGQGTRLTVV.